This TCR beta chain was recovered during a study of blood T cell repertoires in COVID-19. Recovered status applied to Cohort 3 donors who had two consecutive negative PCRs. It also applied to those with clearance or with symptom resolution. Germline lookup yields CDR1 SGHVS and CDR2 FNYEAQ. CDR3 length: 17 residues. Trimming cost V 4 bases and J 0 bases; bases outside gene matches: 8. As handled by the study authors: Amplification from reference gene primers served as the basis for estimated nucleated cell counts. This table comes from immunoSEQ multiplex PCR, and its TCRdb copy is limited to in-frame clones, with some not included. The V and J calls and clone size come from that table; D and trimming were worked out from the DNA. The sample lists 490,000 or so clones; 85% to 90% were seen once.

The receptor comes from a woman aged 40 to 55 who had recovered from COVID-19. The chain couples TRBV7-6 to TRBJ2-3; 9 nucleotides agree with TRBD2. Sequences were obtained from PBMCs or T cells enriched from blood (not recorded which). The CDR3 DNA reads TGTGCCAGCAGCTCCCCCCGGACTAGCGAGAGCACAGATACGCAGTATTTT. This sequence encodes CASSSPRTSESTDTQYF.